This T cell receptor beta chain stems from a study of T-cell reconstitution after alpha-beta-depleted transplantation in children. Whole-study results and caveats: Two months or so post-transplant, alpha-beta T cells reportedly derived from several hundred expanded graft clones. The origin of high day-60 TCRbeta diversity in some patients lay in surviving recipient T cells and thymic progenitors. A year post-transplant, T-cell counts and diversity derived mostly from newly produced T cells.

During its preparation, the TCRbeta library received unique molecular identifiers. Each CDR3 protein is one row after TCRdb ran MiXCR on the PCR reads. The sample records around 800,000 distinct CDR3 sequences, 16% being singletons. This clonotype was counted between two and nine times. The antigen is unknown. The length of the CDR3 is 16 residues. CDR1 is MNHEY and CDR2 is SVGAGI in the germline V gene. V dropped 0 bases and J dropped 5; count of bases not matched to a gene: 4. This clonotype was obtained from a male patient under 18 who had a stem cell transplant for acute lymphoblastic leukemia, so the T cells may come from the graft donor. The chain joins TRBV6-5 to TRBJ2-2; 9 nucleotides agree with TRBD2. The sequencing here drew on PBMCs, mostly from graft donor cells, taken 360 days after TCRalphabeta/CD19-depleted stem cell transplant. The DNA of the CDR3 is TGTGCCAGCAGTTACTCTAGCGGGAGCGTGACCGGGGAGCTGTTTTTT. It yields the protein CASSYSSGSVTGELFF.